This TCR beta chain is drawn from a study of blood T cell repertoires in COVID-19. On the study more broadly: Italy, Spain and the United States were the sources of the convalescent and acute COVID-19 samples. Nucleic acid was either cDNA or gDNA, and it came from T cells, B-cell-depleted T cells, or PBMCs.

Adults between roughly 18 and 89 years of age took part from fewer than 30 US areas. In the authors' methods: Counts of nucleated cells, estimated from reference gene primer amplification, were obtained. Assay: immunoSEQ multiplex PCR; the TCRdb copy retains only in-frame clones and omits some. V and J calls and clone size are those listed in that table; D and trimming were worked out from the DNA. The sample yields about 400,000 clones, around 87% seen once. Looked up from germline, CDR1 is MNHEY and CDR2 is SMNVEV (reference sequence). The CDR3 contains 15 residues. V lost 6 bases, J lost 2 bases, and 6 bases stayed unmatched.

The sequencing input was PBMCs or T cells enriched from blood (not recorded which). This chain links TRBV27 with TRBJ2-7; 11 positions match TRBD2. This TCR was sampled from a man aged 35 to 55 in a cohort exposed to, infected with or recovered from COVID-19 (not recorded which). The CDR3 DNA is TGTGCCAGCAGAAATCTAGCGGGAGGCCCCTACGAGCAGTACTTC. Residues: CASRNLAGGPYEQYF.